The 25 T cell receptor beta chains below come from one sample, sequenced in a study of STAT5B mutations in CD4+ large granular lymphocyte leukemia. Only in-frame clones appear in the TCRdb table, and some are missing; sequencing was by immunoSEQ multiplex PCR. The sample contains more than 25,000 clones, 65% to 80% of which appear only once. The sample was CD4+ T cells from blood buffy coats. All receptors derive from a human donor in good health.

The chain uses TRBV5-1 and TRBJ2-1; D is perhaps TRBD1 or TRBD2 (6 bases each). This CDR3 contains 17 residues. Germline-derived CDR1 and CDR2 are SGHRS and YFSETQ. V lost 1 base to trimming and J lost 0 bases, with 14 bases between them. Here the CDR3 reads CASSLLGGGSSYNEQFF. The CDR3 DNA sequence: TGCGCCAGCAGCTTGTTAGGAGGGGGGAGCTCCTACAATGAGCAGTTCTTC.

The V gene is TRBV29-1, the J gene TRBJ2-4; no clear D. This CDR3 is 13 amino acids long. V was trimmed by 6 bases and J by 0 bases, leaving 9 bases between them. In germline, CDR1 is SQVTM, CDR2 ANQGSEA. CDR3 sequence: CSVETLAKNIQYF. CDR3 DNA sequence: TGCAGCGTAGAGACGCTAGCCAAAAACATTCAGTACTTC.

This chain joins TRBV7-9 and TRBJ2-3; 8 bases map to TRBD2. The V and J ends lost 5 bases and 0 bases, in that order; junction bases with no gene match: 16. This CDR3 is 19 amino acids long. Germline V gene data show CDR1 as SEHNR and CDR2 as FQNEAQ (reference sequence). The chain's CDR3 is CASSPNPHLAGPSTDTQYF. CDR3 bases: TGTGCCAGCAGCCCCAACCCGCATTTAGCGGGGCCAAGCACAGATACGCAGTATTTT.

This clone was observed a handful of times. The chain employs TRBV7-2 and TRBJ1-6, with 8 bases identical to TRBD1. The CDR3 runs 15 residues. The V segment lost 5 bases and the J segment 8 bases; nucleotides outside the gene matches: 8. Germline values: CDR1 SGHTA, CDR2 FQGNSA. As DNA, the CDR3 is TGTGCCAGCAGCGTATCCGGGACAGGATATTCACCCCTCCACTTT. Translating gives CASSVSGTGYSPLHF.

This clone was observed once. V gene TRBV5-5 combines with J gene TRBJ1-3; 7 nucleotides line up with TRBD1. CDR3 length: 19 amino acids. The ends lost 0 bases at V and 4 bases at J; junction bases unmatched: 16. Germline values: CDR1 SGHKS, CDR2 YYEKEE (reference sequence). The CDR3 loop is CASSLGATGRIPGGNTIYF. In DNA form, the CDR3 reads TGTGCCAGCAGCTTGGGCGCGACAGGGCGAATACCGGGCGGAAACACCATATATTTT.

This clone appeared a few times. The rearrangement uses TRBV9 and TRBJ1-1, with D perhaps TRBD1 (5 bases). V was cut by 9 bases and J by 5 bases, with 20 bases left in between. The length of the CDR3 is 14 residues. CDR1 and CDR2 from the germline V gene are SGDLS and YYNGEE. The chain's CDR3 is CATTPGRVGTEAFF. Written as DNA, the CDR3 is TGTGCCACCACACCTGGCAGGGTTGGTACTGAAGCTTTCTTT.

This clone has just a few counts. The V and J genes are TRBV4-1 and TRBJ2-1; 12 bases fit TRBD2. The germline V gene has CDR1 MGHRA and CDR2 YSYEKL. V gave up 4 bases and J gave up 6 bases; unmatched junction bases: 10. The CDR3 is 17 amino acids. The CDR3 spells CASSLGLAGSKANEQFF. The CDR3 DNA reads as TGCGCCAGCAGCCTAGGACTAGCGGGGAGTAAGGCCAATGAGCAGTTCTTC.

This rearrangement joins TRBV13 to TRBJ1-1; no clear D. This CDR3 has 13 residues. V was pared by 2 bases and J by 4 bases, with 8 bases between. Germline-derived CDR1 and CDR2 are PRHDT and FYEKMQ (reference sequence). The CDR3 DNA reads TGTGCCAGCAGCTTAAGACCGGGCACTGAAGCTTTCTTT. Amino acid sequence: CASSLRPGTEAFF.

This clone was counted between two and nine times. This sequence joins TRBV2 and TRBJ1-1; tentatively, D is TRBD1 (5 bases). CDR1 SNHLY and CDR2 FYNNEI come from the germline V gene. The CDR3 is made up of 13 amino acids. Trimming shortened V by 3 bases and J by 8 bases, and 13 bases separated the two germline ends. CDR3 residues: CASSDLGGSEAFF. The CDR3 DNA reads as TGTGCCAGCAGTGATCTGGGGGGTTCAGAAGCTTTCTTT.

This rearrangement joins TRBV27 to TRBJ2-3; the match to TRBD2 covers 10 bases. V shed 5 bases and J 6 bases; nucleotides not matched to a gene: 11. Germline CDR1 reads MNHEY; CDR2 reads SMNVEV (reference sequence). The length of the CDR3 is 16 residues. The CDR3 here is CASSPRLAGALDTQYF. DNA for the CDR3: TGTGCCAGCAGTCCCCGGCTAGCGGGGGCTTTGGATACGCAGTATTTT.

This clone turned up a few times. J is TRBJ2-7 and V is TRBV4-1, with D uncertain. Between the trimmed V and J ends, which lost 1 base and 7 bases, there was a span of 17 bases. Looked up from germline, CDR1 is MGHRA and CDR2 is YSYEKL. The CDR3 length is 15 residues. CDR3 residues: CASSQVDRYGVEQYF. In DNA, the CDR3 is TGCGCCAGCAGCCAAGTAGACCGCTATGGAGTGGAGCAGTACTTC.

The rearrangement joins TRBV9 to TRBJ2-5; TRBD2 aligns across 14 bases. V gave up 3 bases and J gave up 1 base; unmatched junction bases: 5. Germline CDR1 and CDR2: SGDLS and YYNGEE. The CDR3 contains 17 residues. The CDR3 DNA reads TGTGCCAGCAGCGCCGGGACTAGCGGGGGAGTCCAAGAGACCCAGTACTTC. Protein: CASSAGTSGGVQETQYF.

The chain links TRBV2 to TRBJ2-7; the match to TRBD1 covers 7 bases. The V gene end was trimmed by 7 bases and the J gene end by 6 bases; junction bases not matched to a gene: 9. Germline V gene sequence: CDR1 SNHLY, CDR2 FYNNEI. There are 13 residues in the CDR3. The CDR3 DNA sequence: TGTGCCAGCATACGAGACAGGGAATCCGAGCAGTACGTC. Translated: CASIRDRESEQYV.

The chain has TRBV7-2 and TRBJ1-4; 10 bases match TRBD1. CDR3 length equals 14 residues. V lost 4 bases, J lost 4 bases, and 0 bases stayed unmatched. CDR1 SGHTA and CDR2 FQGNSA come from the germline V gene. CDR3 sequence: CASSWTGGNEKLFF. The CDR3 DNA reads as TGTGCCAGCAGCTGGACAGGGGGTAATGAAAAACTGTTTTTT.

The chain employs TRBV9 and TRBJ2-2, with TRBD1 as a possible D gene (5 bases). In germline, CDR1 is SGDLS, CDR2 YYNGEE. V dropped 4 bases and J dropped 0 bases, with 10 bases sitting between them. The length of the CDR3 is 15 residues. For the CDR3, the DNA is TGTGCCAGCAGCCCCTGGGGCGCGAACACCGGGGAGCTGTTTTTT. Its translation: CASSPWGANTGELFF.

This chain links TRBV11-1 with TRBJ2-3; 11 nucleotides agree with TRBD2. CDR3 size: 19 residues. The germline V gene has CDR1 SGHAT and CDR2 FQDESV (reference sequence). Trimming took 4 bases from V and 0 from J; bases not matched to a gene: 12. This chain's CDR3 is CASSSGGLAGGPSTDTQYF. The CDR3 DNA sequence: TGTGCCAGCAGCTCCGGGGGGCTAGCGGGGGGTCCTAGCACAGATACGCAGTATTTT.

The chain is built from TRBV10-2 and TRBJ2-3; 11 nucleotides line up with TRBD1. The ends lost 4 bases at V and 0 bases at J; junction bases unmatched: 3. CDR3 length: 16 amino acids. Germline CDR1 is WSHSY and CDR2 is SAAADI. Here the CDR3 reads CASSGTGGSSTDTQYF. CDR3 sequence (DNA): TGCGCCAGCAGTGGGACAGGGGGCTCTAGCACAGATACGCAGTATTTT.

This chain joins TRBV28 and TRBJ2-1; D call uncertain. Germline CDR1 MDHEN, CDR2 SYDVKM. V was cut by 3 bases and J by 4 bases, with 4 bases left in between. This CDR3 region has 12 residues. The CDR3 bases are TGTGCCAGCAGTTTCCAGTACAATGAGCAGTTCTTC. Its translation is CASSFQYNEQFF.

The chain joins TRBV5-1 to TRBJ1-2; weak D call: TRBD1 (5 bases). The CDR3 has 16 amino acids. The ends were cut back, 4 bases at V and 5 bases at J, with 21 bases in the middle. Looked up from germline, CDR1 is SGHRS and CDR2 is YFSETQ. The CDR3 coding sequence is TGCGCCAGCAGCCTAGGATACCGGGACGGTGGGTATGGCTACACCTTC. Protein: CASSLGYRDGGYGYTF.

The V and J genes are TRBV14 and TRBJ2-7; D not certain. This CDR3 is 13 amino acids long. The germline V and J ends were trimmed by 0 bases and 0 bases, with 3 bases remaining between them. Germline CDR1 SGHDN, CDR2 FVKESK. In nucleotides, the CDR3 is TGTGCCAGCAGCCAAGAACACTCCTACGAGCAGTACTTC. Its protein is CASSQEHSYEQYF.

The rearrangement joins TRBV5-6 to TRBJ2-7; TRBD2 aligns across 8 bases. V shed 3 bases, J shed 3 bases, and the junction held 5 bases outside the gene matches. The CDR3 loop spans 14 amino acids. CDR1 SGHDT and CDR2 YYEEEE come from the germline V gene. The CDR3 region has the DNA TGTGCCAGCAGCTCTGGACTAGCCATCTACGAGCAGTACTTC. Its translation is CASSSGLAIYEQYF.

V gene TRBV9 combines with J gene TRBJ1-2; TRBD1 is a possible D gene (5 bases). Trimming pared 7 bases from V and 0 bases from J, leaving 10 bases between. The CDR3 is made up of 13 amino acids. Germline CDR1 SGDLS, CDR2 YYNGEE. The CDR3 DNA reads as TGTGCCAGCCAGGGCGGATCTAACTATGGCTACACCTTC. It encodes CASQGGSNYGYTF.

The CDR3 protein is CASSPLTGPQETQYF. For the CDR3, the DNA is TGTGCCAGCTCACCACTTACAGGACCTCAAGAGACCCAGTACTTC. This sequence joins TRBV18 and TRBJ2-5; the D gene is possibly TRBD1 (5 bases). The CDR3 is made up of 15 amino acids. From germline, CDR1 is KGHSH and CDR2 LQKENI. The V and J ends lost 1 base and 2 bases respectively, with 11 bases between them.

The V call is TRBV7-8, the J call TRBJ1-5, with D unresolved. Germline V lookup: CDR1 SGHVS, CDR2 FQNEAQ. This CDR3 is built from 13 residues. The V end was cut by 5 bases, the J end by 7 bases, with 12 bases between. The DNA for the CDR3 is TGTGCCAGCAGCGCCCGTCCTGTCCAGCCCCAGCATTTT. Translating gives CASSARPVQPQHF. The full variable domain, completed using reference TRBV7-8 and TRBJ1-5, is GAGVSQSPRYKVAKRGQDVALRCDPISGHVSLFWYQQALGQGPEFLTYFQNEAQLDKSGLPSDRFFAERPEGSVSTLKIQRTQQEDSAVYLCASSARPVQPQHFGDGTRLSIL.

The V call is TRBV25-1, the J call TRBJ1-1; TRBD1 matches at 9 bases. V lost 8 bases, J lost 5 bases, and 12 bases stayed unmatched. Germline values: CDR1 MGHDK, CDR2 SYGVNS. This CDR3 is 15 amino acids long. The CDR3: CASVDTGGGRTEAFF. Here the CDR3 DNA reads TGTGCCAGCGTAGACACAGGGGGCGGGAGGACTGAAGCTTTCTTT.